This T cell receptor beta chain was identified during a study of human T cells and chemical hapten exposure. Background on the study: Weekly administration of diphenylcyclopropenone to the scalp of patients continued throughout the roughly 26-week study. Findings and caveats of the study: Counts of TCRs above 1 in 1000 frequency stayed unchanged with DPC sensitization.

Trimming left V 3 bases short and J 1 base short, with 6 bases between. The CDR3 has 13 residues. Time point indicated: patch test 2, 6 weeks after DPC sensitization. Sample treatment: therapeutic diphenylcyclopropenone sensitization with weekly scalp DPC. The table lists this clonotype with many counts. Its specificity is not known. Original processing notes: Samples had a median of around 92,000 TCRs, ranging about 20,000 to 750,000. TCRdb fed the RACE reads into MiXCR, producing one record per CDR3 protein. TCRdb's processing, not the authors', yielded these V and J calls. The sample records a few hundred thousand distinct CDR3 sequences, roughly 6% being singletons.

The receptor comes from a young woman with alopecia areata. Some clones in this sample may be carry-over from other donors' samples. The input for sequencing was whole blood, taken in connection with sensitization to the hapten diphenylcyclopropenone (DPC). J is TRBJ1-1 and V is TRBV12-3 or TRBV12-4; possible D gene TRBD1, 5 bases. The CDR3 protein is CASSFGGNTEAFF. The CDR3 coding sequence is TGTGCCAGCAGTTTCGGGGGGAACACTGAAGCTTTCTTT.